This T cell receptor (beta chain) was found in a study of OX40 agonist ivuxolimab in advanced cancers. At cycle 4 day 1, cycle 7 day 1, and baseline, blood was sampled. TCRdb's table, derived via immunoSEQ multiplex PCR, lists solely in-frame clones and lacks some. The sample shows 45,000 to 55,000 clones, under 90% of them seen only once. The trim removed 3 bases at V and 0 bases at J, leaving 4 bases unmatched. The germline V gene encodes CDR1 SGHNT and CDR2 YYREEE (reference sequence). The CDR3 totals 18 residues. The sequences come from CD4+ or CD8+ T cells sorted from blood, collected in a trial of the OX40 agonist ivuxolimab. The origin of this receptor is an adult with an advanced solid tumor such as melanoma, head and neck, liver or kidney cancer. The chain carries TRBV5-4 and TRBJ2-1, with TRBD2 matching over 15 bases. CDR3 amino acids: CASSWGLAGGFSYNEQFF. CDR3 DNA: TGTGCCAGCAGCTGGGGACTAGCGGGAGGATTCTCCTACAATGAGCAGTTCTTC.